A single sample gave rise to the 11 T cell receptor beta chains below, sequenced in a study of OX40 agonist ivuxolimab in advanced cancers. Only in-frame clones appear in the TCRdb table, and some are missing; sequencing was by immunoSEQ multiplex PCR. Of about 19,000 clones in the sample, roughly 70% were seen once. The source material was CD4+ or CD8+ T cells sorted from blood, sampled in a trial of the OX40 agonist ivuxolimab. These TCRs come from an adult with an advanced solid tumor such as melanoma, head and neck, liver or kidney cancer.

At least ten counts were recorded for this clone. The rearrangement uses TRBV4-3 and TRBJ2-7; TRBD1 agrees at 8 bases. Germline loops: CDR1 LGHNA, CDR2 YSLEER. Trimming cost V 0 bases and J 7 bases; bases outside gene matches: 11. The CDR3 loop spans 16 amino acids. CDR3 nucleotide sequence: TGCGCCAGCAGCCAAGATCAAGGACAGGGTTTAGGGGAGCAGTACTTC. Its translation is CASSQDQGQGLGEQYF.

The CDR3: CASVKGAGAFF. The CDR3 DNA is TGTGCCAGCGTAAAGGGGGCTGGGGCTTTCTTT. V is TRBV13 and J is TRBJ1-1; TRBD1 matches 7 bases. V lost 8 bases to trimming and J lost 11 bases; unmatched junction nucleotides: 8. Germline CDR1 PRHDT, CDR2 FYEKMQ (reference sequence). The CDR3 is 11 residues long.

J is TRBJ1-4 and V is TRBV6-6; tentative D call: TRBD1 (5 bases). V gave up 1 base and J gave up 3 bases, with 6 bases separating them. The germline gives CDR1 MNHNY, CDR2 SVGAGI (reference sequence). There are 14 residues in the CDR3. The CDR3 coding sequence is TGTGCCAGCAGTTACTTGGGGCCTAATGAAAAACTGTTTTTT. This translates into CASSYLGPNEKLFF.

The CDR3 spells CASSSGWDSRYNEQFF. The DNA of the CDR3 is TGTGCCAGCAGCTCAGGCTGGGACTCGCGATACAATGAGCAGTTCTTC. The V and J genes are TRBV11-2 and TRBJ2-1; D may be TRBD2 (6 bases). The CDR3 has 16 residues. From germline, CDR1 is SGHAT and CDR2 FQNNGV. V was pared by 4 bases and J by 4 bases, with 17 bases between.

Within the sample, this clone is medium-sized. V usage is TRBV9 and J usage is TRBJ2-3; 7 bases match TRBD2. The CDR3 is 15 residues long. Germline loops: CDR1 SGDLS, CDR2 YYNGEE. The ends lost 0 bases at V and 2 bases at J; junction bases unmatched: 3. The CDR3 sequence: CASSVAGGTTDTQYF. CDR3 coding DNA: TGTGCCAGCAGCGTAGCGGGGGGTACCACAGATACGCAGTATTTT.

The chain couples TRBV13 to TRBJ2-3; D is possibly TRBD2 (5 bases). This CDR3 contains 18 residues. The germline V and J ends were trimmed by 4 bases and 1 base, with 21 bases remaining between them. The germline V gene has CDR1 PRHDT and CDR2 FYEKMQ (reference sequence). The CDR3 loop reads CASSSPPDSNSRTDTQYF. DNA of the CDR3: TGTGCCAGCAGCTCCCCGCCGGACTCAAACTCCCGCACAGATACGCAGTATTTT.

In DNA form, the CDR3 reads TGTGCCAGCAGTGAATGGGAGGGAACTACGTTTAACTATGGCTACACCTTC. Translation: CASSEWEGTTFNYGYTF. V usage is TRBV25-1 and J usage is TRBJ1-2; D remains unclear. Germline V gene lookup returns CDR1 MGHDK and CDR2 SYGVNS. This CDR3 comprises 17 residues. Trimming took off 1 base at V and 1 base at J, with 16 bases between the two ends.

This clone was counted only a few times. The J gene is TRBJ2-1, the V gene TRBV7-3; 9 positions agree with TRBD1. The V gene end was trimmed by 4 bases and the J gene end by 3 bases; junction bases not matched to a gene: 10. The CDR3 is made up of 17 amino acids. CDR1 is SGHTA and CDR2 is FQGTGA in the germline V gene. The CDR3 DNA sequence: TGTGCCAGCAGCTCACCTGGACAGGGGACAAACTACAATGAGCAGTTCTTC. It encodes CASSSPGQGTNYNEQFF.

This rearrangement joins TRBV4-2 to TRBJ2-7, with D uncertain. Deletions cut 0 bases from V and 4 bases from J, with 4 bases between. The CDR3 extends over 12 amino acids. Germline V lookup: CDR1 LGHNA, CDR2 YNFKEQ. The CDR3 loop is CASSQEGYEQYF. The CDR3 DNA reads TGTGCCAGCAGCCAAGAGGGATACGAGCAGTACTTC.

The CDR3 nucleotides read TGTGCCAGCAGTGTAGGATCAACTAGGGGGGAGACCCAGTACTTC. Translating gives CASSVGSTRGETQYF. The chain combines TRBV27 with TRBJ2-5, with TRBD1 as a possible D gene (6 bases). The germline V and J ends were trimmed by 5 bases and 5 bases, with 18 bases remaining between them. This CDR3 contains 15 residues. Germline V gene sequence: CDR1 MNHEY, CDR2 SMNVEV (reference sequence).

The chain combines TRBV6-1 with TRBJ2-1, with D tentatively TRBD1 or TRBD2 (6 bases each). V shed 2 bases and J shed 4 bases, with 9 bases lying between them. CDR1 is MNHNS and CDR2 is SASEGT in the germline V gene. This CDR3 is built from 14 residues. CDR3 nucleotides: TGTGCCAGCAGTGAAATAGGGGGGTACAATGAGCAGTTCTTC. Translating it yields CASSEIGGYNEQFF.